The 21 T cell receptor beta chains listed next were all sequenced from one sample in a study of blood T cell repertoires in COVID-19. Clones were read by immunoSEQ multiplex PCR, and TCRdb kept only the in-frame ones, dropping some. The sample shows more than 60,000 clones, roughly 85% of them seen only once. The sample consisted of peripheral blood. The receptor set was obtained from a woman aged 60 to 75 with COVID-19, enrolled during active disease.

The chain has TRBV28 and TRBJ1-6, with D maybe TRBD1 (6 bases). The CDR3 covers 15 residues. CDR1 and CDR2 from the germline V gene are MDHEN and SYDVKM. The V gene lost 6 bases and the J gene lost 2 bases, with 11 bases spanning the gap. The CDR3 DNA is TGTGCCAGCAGGGAACGGACAGCCTATAATTCACCCCTCCACTTT. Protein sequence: CASRERTAYNSPLHF. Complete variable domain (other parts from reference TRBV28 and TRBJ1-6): DVKVTQSSRYLVKRTGEKVFLECVQDMDHENMFWYRQDPGLGLRLIYFSYDVKMKEKGDIPEGYSVSREKKERFSLILESASTNQTSMYLCASRERTAYNSPLHFGNGTRLTVT.

The DNA for the CDR3 is TGTGCCACCAGCCCAGGGGTAGCGGGGGGGCCTGAGCAGTTCTTC. The encoded protein is CATSPGVAGGPEQFF. The chain is built from TRBV15 and TRBJ2-1; 11 positions match TRBD2. In germline, CDR1 is LNHNV, CDR2 YYDKDF (reference sequence). Trimming cost V 5 bases and J 9 bases; bases outside gene matches: 9. This CDR3 comprises 15 residues.

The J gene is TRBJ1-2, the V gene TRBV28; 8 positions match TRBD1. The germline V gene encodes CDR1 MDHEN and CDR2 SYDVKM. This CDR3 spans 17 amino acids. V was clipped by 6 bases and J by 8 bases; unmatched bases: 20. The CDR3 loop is CASSQSPDGTGWGGYTF. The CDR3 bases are TGTGCCAGCAGCCAATCGCCCGACGGGACAGGCTGGGGAGGCTACACCTTC.

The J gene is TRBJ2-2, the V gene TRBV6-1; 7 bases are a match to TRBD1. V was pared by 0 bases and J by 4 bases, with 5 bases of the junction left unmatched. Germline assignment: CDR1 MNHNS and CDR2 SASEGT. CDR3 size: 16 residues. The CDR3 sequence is CASSEAANRGTGELFF. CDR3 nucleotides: TGTGCCAGCAGTGAAGCCGCTAACAGGGGCACCGGGGAGCTGTTTTTT.

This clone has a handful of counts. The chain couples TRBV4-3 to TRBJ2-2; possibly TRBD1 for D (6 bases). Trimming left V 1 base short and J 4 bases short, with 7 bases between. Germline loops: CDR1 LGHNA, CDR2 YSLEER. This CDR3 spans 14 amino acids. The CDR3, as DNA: TGCGCCAGCAGCCAAGGGACAGTCACCGGGGAGCTGTTTTTT. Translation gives CASSQGTVTGELFF.

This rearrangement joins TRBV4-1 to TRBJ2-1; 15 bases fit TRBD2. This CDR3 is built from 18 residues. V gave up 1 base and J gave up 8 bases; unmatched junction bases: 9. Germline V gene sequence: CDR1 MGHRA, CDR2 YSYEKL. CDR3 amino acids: CASSQALGLAGGRDEQFF. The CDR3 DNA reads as TGCGCCAGCAGCCAAGCTCTAGGACTAGCGGGGGGGCGGGATGAGCAGTTCTTC.

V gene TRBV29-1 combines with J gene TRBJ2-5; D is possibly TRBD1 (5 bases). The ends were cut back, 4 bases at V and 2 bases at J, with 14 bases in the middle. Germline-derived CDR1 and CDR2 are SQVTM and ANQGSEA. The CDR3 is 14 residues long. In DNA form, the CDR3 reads TGCAGCGTTGTCCGGCAGGGTGGACAAGAGACCCAGTACTTC. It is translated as CSVVRQGGQETQYF.

CDR3 DNA sequence: TGTGCCAGCAGCTCCGGACAGGGGGTTCTCAATGAGCAGTTCTTC. This sequence encodes CASSSGQGVLNEQFF. The chain couples TRBV7-9 to TRBJ2-1; 10 bases match TRBD1. Germline CDR1 is SEHNR and CDR2 is FQNEAQ (reference sequence). The V gene end was trimmed by 4 bases and the J gene end by 6 bases; junction bases not matched to a gene: 6. The length of the CDR3 is 15 residues.

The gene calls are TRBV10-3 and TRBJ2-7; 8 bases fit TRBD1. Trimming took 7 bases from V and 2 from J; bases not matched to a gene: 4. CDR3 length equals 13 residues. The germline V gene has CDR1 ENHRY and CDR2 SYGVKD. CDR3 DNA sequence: TGTGCCATCACCCGGACAGGGACCTACGAGCAGTACTTC. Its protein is CAITRTGTYEQYF.

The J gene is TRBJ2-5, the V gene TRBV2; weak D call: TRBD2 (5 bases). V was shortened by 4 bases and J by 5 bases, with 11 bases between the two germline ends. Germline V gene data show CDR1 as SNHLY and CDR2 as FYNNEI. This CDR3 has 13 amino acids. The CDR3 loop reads CASSAEERETQYF. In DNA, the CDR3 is TGTGCCAGCAGTGCCGAGGAGCGGGAGACCCAGTACTTC.

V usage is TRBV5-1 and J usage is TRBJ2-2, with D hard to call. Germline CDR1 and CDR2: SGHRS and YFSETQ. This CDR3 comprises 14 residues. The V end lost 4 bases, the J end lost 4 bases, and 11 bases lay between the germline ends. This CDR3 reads CASSGLGFTGELFF. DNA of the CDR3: TGCGCCAGCAGCGGGCTGGGCTTCACCGGGGAGCTGTTTTTT. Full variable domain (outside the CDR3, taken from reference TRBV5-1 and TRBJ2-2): KAGVTQTPRYLIKTRGQQVTLSCSPISGHRSVSWYQQTPGQGLQFLFEYFSETQRNKGNFPGRFSGRQFSNSRSEMNVSTLELGDSALYLCASSGLGFTGELFFGEGSRLTVL.

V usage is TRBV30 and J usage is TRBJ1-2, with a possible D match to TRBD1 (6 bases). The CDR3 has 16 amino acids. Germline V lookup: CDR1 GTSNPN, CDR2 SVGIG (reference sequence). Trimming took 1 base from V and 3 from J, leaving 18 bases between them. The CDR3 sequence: CAWSDGVVGADYGYTF. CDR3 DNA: TGTGCCTGGAGTGATGGAGTTGTGGGGGCAGACTATGGCTACACCTTC.

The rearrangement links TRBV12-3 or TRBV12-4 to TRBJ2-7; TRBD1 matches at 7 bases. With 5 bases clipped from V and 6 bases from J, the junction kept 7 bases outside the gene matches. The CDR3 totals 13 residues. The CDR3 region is CASSQGVSPEQYF. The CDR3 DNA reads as TGTGCCAGCAGTCAGGGGGTCTCGCCCGAGCAGTACTTC.

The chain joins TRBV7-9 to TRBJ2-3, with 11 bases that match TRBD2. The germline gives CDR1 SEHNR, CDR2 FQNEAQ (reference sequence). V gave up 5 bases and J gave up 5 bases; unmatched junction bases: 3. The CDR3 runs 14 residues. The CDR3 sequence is CASSPLAGVDTQYF. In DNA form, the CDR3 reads TGTGCCAGCAGCCCACTAGCGGGGGTAGATACGCAGTATTTT.

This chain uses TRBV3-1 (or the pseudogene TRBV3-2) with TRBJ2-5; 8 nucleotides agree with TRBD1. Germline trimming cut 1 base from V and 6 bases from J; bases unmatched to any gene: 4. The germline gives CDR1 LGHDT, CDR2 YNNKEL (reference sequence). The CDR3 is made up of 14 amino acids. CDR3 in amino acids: CASSQGTGLQTQYF. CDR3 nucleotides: TGTGCCAGCAGCCAAGGGACAGGGCTGCAGACCCAGTACTTC.

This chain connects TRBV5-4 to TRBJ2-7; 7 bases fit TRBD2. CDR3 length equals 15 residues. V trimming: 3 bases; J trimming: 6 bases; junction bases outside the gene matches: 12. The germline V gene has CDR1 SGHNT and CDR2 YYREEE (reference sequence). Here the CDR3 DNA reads TGTGCCAGCAGCTGGGCCCCCCAGGGAGGGATCGAGCAGTACTTC. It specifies CASSWAPQGGIEQYF.

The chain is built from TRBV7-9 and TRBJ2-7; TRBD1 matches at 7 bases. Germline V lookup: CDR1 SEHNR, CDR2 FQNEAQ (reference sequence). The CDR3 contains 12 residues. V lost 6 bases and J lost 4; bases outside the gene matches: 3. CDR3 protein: CASRDRTYEQYF. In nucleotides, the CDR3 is TGTGCCAGCAGGGACAGGACTTACGAGCAGTACTTC.

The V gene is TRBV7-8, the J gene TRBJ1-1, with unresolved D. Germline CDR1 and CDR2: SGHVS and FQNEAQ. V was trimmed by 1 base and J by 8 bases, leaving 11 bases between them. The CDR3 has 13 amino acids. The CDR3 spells CASSLGSGGEAFF. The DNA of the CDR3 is TGTGCCAGCAGCTTAGGCAGTGGAGGGGAAGCTTTCTTT.

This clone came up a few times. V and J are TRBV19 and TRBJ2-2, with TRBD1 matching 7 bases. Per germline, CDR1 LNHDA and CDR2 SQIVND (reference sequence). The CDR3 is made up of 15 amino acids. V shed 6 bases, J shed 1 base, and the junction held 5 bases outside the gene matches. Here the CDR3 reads CASRPGQVNTGELFF. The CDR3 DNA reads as TGTGCCAGTAGGCCCGGACAGGTGAACACCGGGGAGCTGTTTTTT.

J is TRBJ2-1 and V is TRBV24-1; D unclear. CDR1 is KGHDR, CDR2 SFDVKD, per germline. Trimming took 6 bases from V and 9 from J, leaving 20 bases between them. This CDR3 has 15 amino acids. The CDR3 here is CATSLASNLHSEQFF. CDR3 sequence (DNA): TGTGCCACCAGTCTCGCCAGTAATTTACACAGTGAGCAGTTCTTC.

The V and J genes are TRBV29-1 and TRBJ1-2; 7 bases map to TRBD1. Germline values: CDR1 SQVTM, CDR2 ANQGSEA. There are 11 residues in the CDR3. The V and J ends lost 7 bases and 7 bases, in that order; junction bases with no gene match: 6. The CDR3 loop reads CSGADRTGYTF. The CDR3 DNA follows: TGCAGCGGCGCGGACAGGACTGGCTACACCTTC. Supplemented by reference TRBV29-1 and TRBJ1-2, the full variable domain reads SAVISQKPSRDICQRGTSLTIQCQVDSQVTMMFWYRQQPGQSLTLIATANQGSEATYESGFVIDKFPISRPNLTFSTLTVSNMSPEDSSIYLCSGADRTGYTFGSGTRLTVV.